These 5 T cell receptor beta chains were all obtained from the same sample, sequenced in a study of shared clonotypes between healthy human individuals. TCRdb's copy holds only in-frame clones and misses some; the assay was immunoSEQ multiplex PCR. The sample lists roughly 2.5 million clones; more than 90% were seen once. What was sequenced was naive CD4+ T cells sorted from blood. Subset defined: CD45RA+ positively selected. These receptors were taken from a man between 18 and 29 years old in good health.

The rearrangement joins TRBV4-1 to TRBJ2-7, with D possibly TRBD2 on 5 matching bases. This CDR3 spans 16 amino acids. The germline V gene encodes CDR1 MGHRA and CDR2 YSYEKL. The ends were cut back, 0 bases at V and 3 bases at J, with 15 bases in the middle. The CDR3 loop is CASSQDGSRFHYEQYF. CDR3 nucleotides: TGCGCCAGCAGCCAAGATGGGAGCCGATTCCACTACGAGCAGTACTTC.

The chain joins TRBV14 to TRBJ1-1, with 8 bases that match TRBD1. In germline, CDR1 is SGHDN, CDR2 FVKESK. The CDR3 is 17 amino acids. The trim removed 2 bases at V and 5 bases at J, leaving 13 bases unmatched. DNA for the CDR3: TGTGCCAGCAGCCAATCCCGGGACAGGAAGACCGTAACTGAAGCTTTCTTT. Translated, it gives CASSQSRDRKTVTEAFF.

The chain employs TRBV6-6 and TRBJ2-5; D uncertain. CDR3 length: 15 residues. Germline CDR1 is MNHNY and CDR2 is SVGAGI (reference sequence). The V end lost 2 bases, the J end lost 5 bases, and 15 bases lay between the germline ends. For the CDR3, the DNA is TGTGCCAGCAGTTACGGTTATCGCTTTCAGGAGACCCAGTACTTC. Its protein product is CASSYGYRFQETQYF.

CDR3 nucleotides: TGTGCCAGCAGTTACTCGACAGCGGATACAGATACGCAGTATTTT. Translating gives CASSYSTADTDTQYF. The rearrangement links TRBV6-5 to TRBJ2-3; D might be TRBD1 or TRBD2, each matching 5 bases. The CDR3 extends over 15 amino acids. Germline CDR1 and CDR2: MNHEY and SVGAGI. V was shortened by 0 bases and J by 3 bases, with 10 bases between the two germline ends.

The V call is TRBV6-6, the J call TRBJ2-2; TRBD2 might be the D (6 bases). V was shortened by 7 bases and J by 6 bases, with 15 bases between the two germline ends. This CDR3 is built from 14 residues. CDR1 is MNHNY and CDR2 is SVGAGI in the germline V gene (reference sequence). The CDR3 nucleotides read TGTGCCAGCAAATCCGCTAGCGTTTCCGGGGAGCTGTTTTTT. Its protein is CASKSASVSGELFF.